Described below is a single T cell receptor (beta chain) sequence and its context. This specimen belongs to a study of blood T cell repertoires in COVID-19. The CDR3 sequence is 14 residues long. Germline V lookup: CDR1 MNHNY, CDR2 SVGAGI (reference sequence). V trimming: 7 bases; J trimming: 0 bases; junction bases outside the gene matches: 3. Data came from immunoSEQ multiplex PCR; TCRdb stores just in-frame clones and leaves some out. In the table there are 170,000 or so clones, approximately 86% of which are singletons. The sequenced material came from peripheral blood. The source is a man over 45 with active or convalescent COVID-19. The rearrangement links TRBV6-6 to TRBJ1-3, with 7 bases identical to TRBD1. CDR3 protein: CASNPGGSGNTIYF. The CDR3 nucleotides read TGTGCCAGCAACCCAGGGGGCTCTGGAAACACCATATATTTT.